This entry describes one T cell receptor (beta chain). With 6 bases removed from V and 4 bases from J, the gap between germline ends came to 15 bases. CDR3 length: 14 amino acids. Germline V lookup: CDR1 SGHVS, CDR2 FQNEAQ. The data stem from a study of T cells after yellow fever vaccination. Study as a whole: CD3, CD45RA, CCR7 and CD95 staining defined sorted EM, EMRA, CM and Tscm cells.

Points from the study as a whole: Though it reached lower strength, the secondary response hit its peak faster, day 5 versus 15. The booster response re-showed most primary clones: 95% to 96% CD4, more than 70% CD8. Sorted repertoires could include abundant contaminating clonotypes from bulk cells.

Using its own MiXCR run on the 5' RACE reads, TCRdb lists one record per CDR3 protein. The repertoire includes tens of thousands of distinct CDR3 sequences, about 10% of them detected once, and less than 15% sits in the top ten. Sequencing used PBMCs, either bulk or a sorted T-cell subset (CD4+, CD8+, memory, or dextramer-sorted; not recorded which), obtained around 16 days after the first yellow fever vaccination. This chain uses TRBV7-8 with TRBJ1-1; D is uncertain. The receptor comes from a man aged 18 to 30 who received the YFV17D yellow fever vaccine. The DNA for the CDR3 is TGTGCCAGCAGTTACCGTGCGGGCAGCACTGAAGCTTTCTTT. It translates to CASSYRAGSTEAFF. The full variable domain, its missing parts supplied by reference TRBV7-8 and TRBJ1-1, is GAGVSQSPRYKVAKRGQDVALRCDPISGHVSLFWYQQALGQGPEFLTYFQNEAQLDKSGLPSDRFFAERPEGSVSTLKIQRTQQEDSAVYLCASSYRAGSTEAFFGQGTRLTVV.